These 10 T cell receptor beta chains were all obtained from the same sample, sequenced in a study of blood T cell repertoires in COVID-19. Sequencing used immunoSEQ multiplex PCR; TCRdb keeps in-frame clones, though not all of them. The table lists about 69,000 clones, more than 80% of them singletons. Sequencing input: peripheral blood. These receptors were taken from a young man with acute or convalescent COVID-19.

V and J are TRBV10-3 and TRBJ1-6; 8 bases are shared with TRBD1. The CDR3 spans 13 residues. Germline loops: CDR1 ENHRY, CDR2 SYGVKD. J was trimmed by 5 bases and V by 9 bases; bases with no gene match: 3. The CDR3 sequence: CAITGGDNSPLHF. In DNA form, the CDR3 reads TGTGCCATAACAGGGGGTGATAATTCACCCCTCCACTTT.

The chain links TRBV29-1 to TRBJ2-1; TRBD1 aligns across 7 bases. The ends lost 6 bases at V and 7 bases at J; junction bases unmatched: 12. Germline values: CDR1 SQVTM, CDR2 ANQGSEA. The CDR3 runs to 14 residues. The CDR3 coding sequence is TGCAGCGTCACAGACCCCCGGGACAGTAATGAGCAGTTCTTC. Encoded protein: CSVTDPRDSNEQFF.

This clone was recorded only once. The V gene is TRBV18, the J gene TRBJ1-3; 10 positions agree with TRBD1. The V and J ends lost 3 bases and 2 bases, in that order; junction bases with no gene match: 10. The CDR3 is 18 amino acids. From germline, CDR1 is KGHSH and CDR2 LQKENI. CDR3 amino acids: CASSPVRTGGAAGNTIYF. The CDR3 DNA reads as TGTGCCAGCTCACCCGTTCGGACAGGGGGTGCTGCTGGAAACACCATATATTTT.

J is TRBJ1-2 and V is TRBV29-1, with 8 bases matching TRBD1. The CDR3 covers 10 residues. The junction had 6 bases not matched to a gene; V was cut back by 8 bases and J by 10 bases. Germline V gene lookup returns CDR1 SQVTM and CDR2 ANQGSEA. CDR3 residues: CSIGQGDYTF. The DNA of the CDR3 is TGCAGCATAGGACAGGGAGACTACACCTTC.

The V gene is TRBV6-6, the J gene TRBJ1-3; D unresolved. V was cut by 6 bases and J by 7 bases, with 16 bases left in between. The CDR3 is made up of 14 amino acids. Germline CDR1 reads MNHNY; CDR2 reads SVGAGI (reference sequence). CDR3 DNA: TGTGCCAGCAGCCGACTCCCTCGGGAGAACACCATATATTTT. Protein sequence: CASSRLPRENTIYF.

The genes are TRBV19 and TRBJ1-5, with 10 bases identical to TRBD1. V was clipped by 5 bases and J by 4 bases; unmatched bases: 8. The germline V gene has CDR1 LNHDA and CDR2 SQIVND (reference sequence). The CDR3 spans 16 residues. CDR3 sequence (DNA): TGTGCCAGTAGTGCGAGGGACAGGGGATTGAATCAGCCCCAGCATTTT. Residues: CASSARDRGLNQPQHF.

This clone came up a few times. V gene TRBV6-4 combines with J gene TRBJ1-1, with TRBD1 as a possible D gene (5 bases). The CDR3 covers 13 residues. In germline, CDR1 is MRHNA, CDR2 SNTAGT. Trimming shortened V by 6 bases and J by 1 base, and 9 bases separated the two germline ends. The CDR3 DNA follows: TGTGCCAGCAGCGCACAGGAGAACACTGAAGCTTTCTTT. Encoded protein: CASSAQENTEAFF.

In its sample, this clone was seen once. This sequence joins TRBV7-2 and TRBJ2-1; 8 bases fit TRBD2. Germline V CDR1 and CDR2: SGHTA, FQGNSA. Trimming removed 10 bases from V and 2 bases from J; junction bases left unmatched: 10. The CDR3 has 15 amino acids. This chain's CDR3 is CANRTGLETYNEQFF. CDR3 nucleotides: TGTGCCAACAGAACGGGACTAGAGACCTACAATGAGCAGTTCTTC.

The chain recombines TRBV30 with TRBJ2-5; TRBD2 matches at 11 bases. J gave up 2 bases and V 4 bases, and 9 bases lay outside the gene matches. CDR3 size: 16 residues. Germline V gene data show CDR1 as GTSNPN and CDR2 as SVGIG (reference sequence). CDR3 amino acids: CAWNLPSGGTQETQYF. The CDR3 DNA reads as TGTGCCTGGAATCTTCCTAGCGGGGGGACACAAGAGACCCAGTACTTC.

The gene calls are TRBV7-9 and TRBJ2-2; possible D gene TRBD1, 6 bases. Trimming cost V 5 bases and J 6 bases, with 19 bases left between them. CDR1 SEHNR and CDR2 FQNEAQ come from the germline V gene (reference sequence). The CDR3 covers 16 residues. In nucleotides, the CDR3 is TGTGCCAGCAGCCACAGGGCAGAGGGTCTAGCCGGGGAGCTGTTTTTT. Translated: CASSHRAEGLAGELFF.